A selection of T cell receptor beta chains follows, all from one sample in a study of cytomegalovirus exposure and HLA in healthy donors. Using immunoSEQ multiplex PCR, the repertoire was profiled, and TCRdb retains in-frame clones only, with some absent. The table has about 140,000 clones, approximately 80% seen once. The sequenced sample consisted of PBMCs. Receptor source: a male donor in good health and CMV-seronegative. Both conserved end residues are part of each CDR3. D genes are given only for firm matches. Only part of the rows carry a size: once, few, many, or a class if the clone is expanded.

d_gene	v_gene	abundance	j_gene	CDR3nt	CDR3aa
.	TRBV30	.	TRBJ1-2	TGTGCCTGGAGTGATGGGGGGGGCTACACCTTC	CAWSDGGGYTF
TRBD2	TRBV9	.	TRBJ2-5	TGTGCCAGCAGCGTAGGTCTAGCGGGGAGGGAGACCCAGTACTTC	CASSVGLAGRETQYF
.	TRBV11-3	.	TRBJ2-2	TGTGCCAGCAGTCAAAACACCGGGGAGCTGTTTTTT	CASSQNTGELFF
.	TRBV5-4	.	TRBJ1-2	TGTGCCAGCAGCTTTAGGGTGACGGACGGAGCGCAGGGCCGGCGAGGCTACACCTTC	CASSFRVTDGAQGRRGYTF
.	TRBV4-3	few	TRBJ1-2	TGCGCCAGCAGCCAAGAATTTACAGGAAACTATGGCTACACCTTC	CASSQEFTGNYGYTF
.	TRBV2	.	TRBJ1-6	TGTGCCAGCCGGTGGGGGGTCACCCTCCACTTT	CASRWGVTLHF
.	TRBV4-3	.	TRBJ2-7	TGCGCCAGCAGCCAAGATTGGCAGGGTCAAGGATACTCCTACGAGCAGTACTTC	CASSQDWQGQGYSYEQYF
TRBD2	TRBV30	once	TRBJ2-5	TGTGCCTGGAGGGCTAGCGGGGGTGTAGCGACCCAGTACTTC	CAWRASGGVATQYF
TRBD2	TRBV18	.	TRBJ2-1	TGTGCCAGCTCACAATGGAGCGGGGGGAGCGGTAATGAGCAGTTCTTC	CASSQWSGGSGNEQFF
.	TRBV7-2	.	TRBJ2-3	TGTGCCAGCAGCTTATGGGCAGCTAGCACAGATACGCAGTATTTT	CASSLWAASTDTQYF
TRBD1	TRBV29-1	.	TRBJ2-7	TGCAGCGTCGAGGGGGGACAGGGTGTCGACGAGCAGTACTTC	CSVEGGQGVDEQYF
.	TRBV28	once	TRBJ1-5	TGTGCCAGCAATGCTGGACTTTATCAGCCCCAGCATTTT	CASNAGLYQPQHF
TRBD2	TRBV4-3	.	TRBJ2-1	TGCGCCAGCAGCCAAGATCGAGCGAGCGGGGGGACAAATGAGCAGTTCTTC	CASSQDRASGGTNEQFF
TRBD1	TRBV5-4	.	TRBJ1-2	TGTGCCAGCAGCTCTGGACAGGGGGCAGGGTATGGCTACACCTTC	CASSSGQGAGYGYTF
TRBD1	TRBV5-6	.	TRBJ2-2	TGTGCCAGCAGCTTCGGGACAGGGGGATCCACCGGGGAGCTGTTTTTT	CASSFGTGGSTGELFF
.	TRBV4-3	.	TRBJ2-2	TGCGCCAGCAGCCAAGTCCGAGGACTGAACACCGGGGAGCTGTTTTTT	CASSQVRGLNTGELFF
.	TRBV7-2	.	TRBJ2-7	TGTGCCAGCAGCTCCCCCCCGGGTGGTCTTTACGAGCAGTACTTC	CASSSPPGGLYEQYF
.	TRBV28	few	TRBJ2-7	TGTGCCAGCAGTTTAGGGTCGGAGTCTACTACCTACGAGCAGTACTTC	CASSLGSESTTYEQYF
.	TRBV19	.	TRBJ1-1	TGTGCCAGTAGTATCTTTTTGAACACTGAAGCTTTCTTT	CASSIFLNTEAFF
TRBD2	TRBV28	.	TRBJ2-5	TGTGCCAGCAGTTTGATCAGCGGGGGGCCCGGGACCCAGTACTTC	CASSLISGGPGTQYF
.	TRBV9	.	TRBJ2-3	TGTGCCAGCAGCGTACAAGGGTGGGGTGGGAGCTCTAGCACAGATACGCAGTATTTT	CASSVQGWGGSSSTDTQYF
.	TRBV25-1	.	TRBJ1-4	TGTGCCAGCAGTGGGGCGGGGGAAAAACTGTTTTTT	CASSGAGEKLFF
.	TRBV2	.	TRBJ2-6	TGTGCCAGCAGGCCCCGGGAGAGTCTTGGGGCCAACGTCCTGACTTTC	CASRPRESLGANVLTF
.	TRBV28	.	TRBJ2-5	TGTGCCAGCATAGCCGGAGTGTTAGAGACCCAGTACTTC	CASIAGVLETQYF